Each of the 27 T cell receptor beta chains below was sequenced from the same sample in a study of blood T cell repertoires in COVID-19. TCRdb keeps only in-frame clones here, not all; method: immunoSEQ multiplex PCR. The sample contains some 150,000 clones, around 90% of which appear only once. Sequenced: peripheral blood. Source of these receptors: a human donor in a cohort sampled during active COVID-19.

The chain employs TRBV6-2 or TRBV6-3 and TRBJ2-7, with 7 bases lining up with TRBD2. The V and J ends lost 2 bases and 2 bases, in that order; junction bases with no gene match: 3. The CDR3 has 14 residues. Looked up from germline, CDR1 is MNHEY and CDR2 is SVGEGT. The CDR3 spells CASSYAGRTYEQYF. In nucleotides, the CDR3 is TGTGCCAGCAGTTACGCCGGGAGGACCTACGAGCAGTACTTC.

V and J are TRBV11-2 and TRBJ2-2, with 7 bases lining up with TRBD2. The CDR3 runs to 15 residues. J lost 4 bases, V lost 5 bases, and 7 bases had no gene match. Germline V gene lookup returns CDR1 SGHAT and CDR2 FQNNGV. The CDR3, as DNA: TGTGCCAGCAGCCCGACTAGCACACTCACCGGGGAGCTGTTTTTT. This codes for CASSPTSTLTGELFF.

The V and J genes are TRBV6-1 and TRBJ1-2; no definite D call. This CDR3 has 14 residues. V was shortened by 0 bases and J by 4 bases, with 9 bases between the two germline ends. CDR1 MNHNS and CDR2 SASEGT come from the germline V gene. CDR3 bases: TGTGCCAGCAGTGAAGCGGGCAGATCCTATGGCTACACCTTC. Protein: CASSEAGRSYGYTF.

The V gene is TRBV7-9, the J gene TRBJ2-1; 9 nucleotides match TRBD2. V lost 5 bases to trimming and J lost 2 bases; unmatched junction nucleotides: 10. The CDR3 loop spans 17 amino acids. Per the germline V gene, CDR1 is SEHNR and CDR2 is FQNEAQ (reference sequence). CDR3 region: CASSPPPGGGAYNEQFF. As DNA, the CDR3 is TGTGCCAGCAGCCCGCCCCCTGGCGGGGGGGCCTACAATGAGCAGTTCTTC.

V is TRBV13 and J is TRBJ1-1; TRBD1 aligns across 9 bases. V shed 6 bases and J 6 bases; nucleotides not matched to a gene: 8. The germline V gene encodes CDR1 PRHDT and CDR2 FYEKMQ (reference sequence). CDR3 size: 14 residues. The CDR3 protein is CASSLRDRVAEAFF. The CDR3 DNA follows: TGTGCCAGCAGTCTCCGGGACAGGGTCGCTGAAGCTTTCTTT.

This sequence joins TRBV11-2 and TRBJ2-1; the match to TRBD2 covers 13 bases. Germline V gene sequence: CDR1 SGHAT, CDR2 FQNNGV. The CDR3 covers 16 residues. With V trimmed by 5 bases and J by 13 bases, 14 bases remained unmatched. In nucleotides, the CDR3 is TGTGCCAGCAGCCCACGGACTAGCGGGGGTTATAGTCCCCAGTTCTTC. Its protein product is CASSPRTSGGYSPQFF.

This chain connects TRBV15 to TRBJ1-5; D possibly corresponds to TRBD1 (5 bases). V was trimmed by 1 base and J by 4 bases, leaving 17 bases between them. The CDR3 spans 17 residues. The V gene's germline CDR1 is LNHNV and CDR2 YYDKDF (reference sequence). CDR3 loop: CATSRASAGVRNQPQHF. The CDR3 DNA follows: TGTGCCACCAGCAGAGCCAGCGCGGGGGTACGAAATCAGCCCCAGCATTTT.

The rearrangement uses TRBV5-1 and TRBJ2-7, with D tentatively TRBD2 (7 bases). Per germline, CDR1 SGHRS and CDR2 YFSETQ. V lost 4 bases and J 3 bases, leaving 14 bases between the germline ends. The CDR3 extends over 14 amino acids. For the CDR3, the DNA is TGCGCCAGCAGCCCGCGGGGGCAGAACTACGAGCAGTACTTC. This encodes CASSPRGQNYEQYF.

The chain recombines TRBV18 with TRBJ2-7; 10 bases align to TRBD1. The germline gives CDR1 KGHSH, CDR2 LQKENI. This CDR3 has 14 amino acids. The V and J ends lost 7 bases and 5 bases, in that order; junction bases with no gene match: 8. CDR3 nucleotides: TGTGCCAGCTACCCCGGGACAGGGGTCCACGAGCAGTACTTC. This sequence encodes CASYPGTGVHEQYF.

The chain joins TRBV30 to TRBJ1-1, with 8 bases matching TRBD1. Germline V gene data show CDR1 as GTSNPN and CDR2 as SVGIG (reference sequence). After removal of 2 bases from V and 1 base from J, the junction contained 3 bases not matched to a gene. This CDR3 is 14 amino acids long. The CDR3 DNA is TGTGCCTGGAGTCGGACAGGGACGAACACTGAAGCTTTCTTT. Translating gives CAWSRTGTNTEAFF.

This chain links TRBV9 with TRBJ2-2; D is ambiguous. The CDR3 totals 16 residues. Germline V CDR1 and CDR2: SGDLS, YYNGEE. Deletions cut 0 bases from V and 0 bases from J, with 9 bases between. The DNA for the CDR3 is TGTGCCAGCAGCGTAGACAAACGTACGAACACCGGGGAGCTGTTTTTT. This sequence encodes CASSVDKRTNTGELFF.

The chain uses TRBV25-1 and TRBJ2-5, with 8 positions matching TRBD1. The CDR3 covers 15 residues. V was clipped by 3 bases and J by 5 bases; unmatched bases: 8. Germline CDR1 reads MGHDK; CDR2 reads SYGVNS. The CDR3 DNA reads as TGTGCCAGCAGTGATCCTTCAGGGGGCGGGGAGACCCAGTACTTC. It codes for CASSDPSGGGETQYF.

This chain joins TRBV5-4 and TRBJ1-3; D possibly corresponds to TRBD1 (6 bases). This CDR3 has 16 amino acids. The V gene lost 2 bases and the J gene lost 1 base, with 13 bases spanning the gap. Per the germline V gene, CDR1 is SGHNT and CDR2 is YYREEE (reference sequence). CDR3 sequence reads: CASSFGQGMSGNTIYF. CDR3 bases: TGTGCCAGCAGCTTCGGCCAGGGGATGTCTGGAAACACCATATATTTT.

This chain joins TRBV2 and TRBJ1-5; D perhaps matches TRBD1 (5 bases). Per germline, CDR1 SNHLY and CDR2 FYNNEI. Trimming removed 4 bases at V and 0 bases at J, with 10 bases between. This CDR3 is 15 amino acids long. This CDR3 is CASSALGASNQPQHF. The DNA for the CDR3 is TGTGCCAGCAGTGCACTTGGGGCTAGCAATCAGCCCCAGCATTTT.

CDR3 in amino acids: CASSLLDTQYF. DNA of the CDR3: TGTGCCAGCAGCCTCCTCGATACGCAGTATTTT. This chain links TRBV3-1 (or the pseudogene TRBV3-2) with TRBJ2-3; D gene unclear. Germline V gives CDR1 LGHDT, CDR2 YNNKEL (reference sequence). V lost 4 bases and J 6 bases, leaving 5 bases between the germline ends. The CDR3 length is 11 residues.

The V and J genes are TRBV19 and TRBJ2-1; TRBD1 might be the D (5 bases). Germline CDR1 is LNHDA and CDR2 is SQIVND (reference sequence). The CDR3 loop spans 14 amino acids. Trimming cost V 6 bases and J 1 base, with 10 bases left between them. The chain's CDR3 is CASSIQGSYNEQFF. The DNA for the CDR3 is TGTGCCAGTAGCATTCAGGGTTCCTACAATGAGCAGTTCTTC.

The rearrangement joins TRBV4-3 to TRBJ2-7; 7 bases are shared with TRBD2. Germline-derived CDR1 and CDR2 are LGHNA and YSLEER. The V and J ends lost 2 bases and 4 bases, in that order; junction bases with no gene match: 14. The CDR3 consists of 17 residues. The CDR3 bases are TGCGCCAGCAGCCAAACGGTTGTCGGGGGGACTTTTTACGAGCAGTACTTC. It yields the protein CASSQTVVGGTFYEQYF.

This chain links TRBV24-1 with TRBJ1-6; no firm D call. This CDR3 has 15 residues. Trimming took 4 bases from V and 0 from J, leaving 6 bases between them. Germline V CDR1 and CDR2: KGHDR, SFDVKD. Here the CDR3 reads CATSDPSSYNSPLHF. The DNA of the CDR3 is TGTGCCACCAGTGACCCGAGCTCCTATAATTCACCCCTCCACTTT.

V is TRBV4-1 and J is TRBJ1-5; 9 bases agree with TRBD1. J was trimmed by 2 bases and V by 0 bases; bases with no gene match: 2. The CDR3 has 16 amino acids. Germline values: CDR1 MGHRA, CDR2 YSYEKL. CDR3 protein: CASSQEQGAGNQPQHF. The CDR3 DNA sequence: TGCGCCAGCAGCCAAGAACAGGGGGCCGGCAATCAGCCCCAGCATTTT.

V and J are TRBV19 and TRBJ1-4, with D unresolved. V shed 2 bases and J shed 7 bases, with 14 bases lying between them. The V gene's germline CDR1 is LNHDA and CDR2 SQIVND (reference sequence). There are 15 residues in the CDR3. The CDR3 nucleotides are TGTGCCAGTAGTATATTTGGGCGAGGGAGTGAAAAACTGTTTTTT. Protein: CASSIFGRGSEKLFF. The full variable domain, its missing parts supplied by reference TRBV19 and TRBJ1-4, is DGGITQSPKYLFRKEGQNVTLSCEQNLNHDAMYWYRQDPGQGLRLIYYSQIVNDFQKGDIAEGYSVSREKKESFPLTVTSAQKNPTAFYLCASSIFGRGSEKLFFGSGTQLSVL.

This chain connects TRBV11-2 to TRBJ1-4; D unclear. Trimming left V 6 bases short and J 6 bases short, with 8 bases between. Germline V CDR1 and CDR2: SGHAT, FQNNGV. The CDR3 extends over 12 amino acids. The CDR3: CASRGGYEKLFF. The CDR3, as DNA: TGTGCCAGCAGAGGAGGTTATGAAAAACTGTTTTTT. Together with reference TRBV11-2 and TRBJ1-4, the CDR3 gives the full variable domain: EAGVAQSPRYKIIEKRQSVAFWCNPISGHATLYWYQQILGQGPKLLIQFQNNGVVDDSQLPKDRFSAERLKGVDSTLKIQPAKLEDSAVYLCASRGGYEKLFFGSGTQLSVL.

V usage is TRBV15 and J usage is TRBJ1-2; D is possibly TRBD1 (6 bases). The CDR3 covers 14 residues. From germline, CDR1 is LNHNV and CDR2 YYDKDF (reference sequence). V gave up 2 bases and J gave up 6 bases, with 13 bases separating them. CDR3 sequence reads: CATSRPPPGDGYTF. The CDR3 coding sequence is TGTGCCACCAGCAGACCTCCCCCAGGGGATGGCTACACCTTC.

This chain connects TRBV5-1 to TRBJ1-2, with D perhaps TRBD1 (6 bases). The CDR3 spans 14 residues. Germline V gene sequence: CDR1 SGHRS, CDR2 YFSETQ. Trimming removed 4 bases at V and 9 bases at J, with 19 bases between. CDR3 residues: CASSPTAGERSYTF. DNA of the CDR3: TGCGCCAGCAGCCCGACGGCAGGGGAAAGAAGCTACACCTTC.

CDR3 sequence (DNA): TGTGCCAGCAGCGCTCACAGGACAGCGGGGAGAGAGACCCAGTACTTC. Protein sequence: CASSAHRTAGRETQYF. This rearrangement joins TRBV9 to TRBJ2-5; possible D gene TRBD2, 7 bases. The CDR3 is made up of 16 amino acids. CDR1 is SGDLS and CDR2 is YYNGEE in the germline V gene. V was shortened by 3 bases and J by 4 bases, with 19 bases between the two germline ends. The full variable domain, rest sourced from reference TRBV9 and TRBJ2-5, is DSGVTQTPKHLITATGQRVTLRCSPRSGDLSVYWYQQSLDQGLQFLIQYYNGEERAKGNILERFSAQQFPDLHSELNLSSLELGDSALYFCASSAHRTAGRETQYFGPGTRLLVL.

This clone is a singleton in its sample. DNA for the CDR3: TGTGCCAGCAGTGACAGGGTGGATCAGCCCCAGCATTTT. As protein: CASSDRVDQPQHF. The rearrangement joins TRBV6-1 to TRBJ1-5; possibly TRBD1 for D (5 bases). Germline V CDR1 and CDR2: MNHNS, SASEGT. V shed 3 bases and J shed 5 bases, with 8 bases lying between them. The CDR3 covers 13 residues.

J is TRBJ1-2 and V is TRBV4-3; 9 nucleotides match TRBD1. The V segment lost 0 bases and the J segment 4 bases; nucleotides outside the gene matches: 12. The CDR3 is 18 amino acids. Germline V gene sequence: CDR1 LGHNA, CDR2 YSLEER. CDR3 sequence (DNA): TGCGCCAGCAGCCAAGAAGGGACAGGGAAGAGGTCCCTCTATGGCTACACCTTC. Protein: CASSQEGTGKRSLYGYTF.

The J gene is TRBJ1-2, the V gene TRBV30; D not resolved. The germline V and J ends were trimmed by 2 bases and 4 bases, with 8 bases remaining between them. CDR3 length: 12 residues. Germline CDR1 is GTSNPN and CDR2 is SVGIG (reference sequence). The CDR3: CAWSSQVYGYTF. The CDR3, as DNA: TGTGCCTGGAGTTCCCAGGTCTATGGCTACACCTTC. Complete variable domain (other parts from reference TRBV30 and TRBJ1-2): SQTIHQWPATLVQPVGSPLSLECTVEGTSNPNLYWYRQAAGRGLQLLFYSVGIGQISSEVPQNLSASRPQDRQFILSSKKLLLSDSGFYLCAWSSQVYGYTFGSGTRLTVV.